The clone carrying this T cell receptor (beta chain) showed up just a few times. Its matching antigen is unknown. It was at first hyperthyroidism diagnosis, before any ophthalmopathy symptoms, that the blood sample was taken. This sample stems from a study of T cells in Graves' hyperthyroidism and ophthalmopathy. The TCR beta CDR3 regions underwent amplification using RNA transcripts as the source. A set of HTBI primers served as the primers for a first-round RT-PCR of the TCR CDR3. TCRdb itself ran the multiplex PCR reads through MiXCR, one entry per CDR3 protein. In the table there are some 350,000 distinct CDR3 sequences, around 16% of which are singletons. Trimming removed 5 bases at V and 2 bases at J, with 13 bases between. Germline CDR1 LNHDA, CDR2 SQIVND (reference sequence). The CDR3 has 16 amino acids. Whole-study results and caveats: Most expanded thyroid clonotypes above 0.001 also appeared in blood. Stable hyperthyroidism was separated from ophthalmopathy by a model based on 13 V-J features.

The sample taken for sequencing was blood. The genes are TRBV19 and TRBJ2-6; D is unclear. The receptor was isolated from a woman aged 18 to 35 with Graves' hyperthyroidism that later progressed to Graves' ophthalmopathy. CDR3 nucleotide sequence: TGTGCCAGTAGTCCCACCGAGGAGACTGGGGCCAACGTCCTGACTTTC. Translating gives CASSPTEETGANVLTF. Complete variable domain (other parts from reference TRBV19 and TRBJ2-6): DGGITQSPKYLFRKEGQNVTLSCEQNLNHDAMYWYRQDPGQGLRLIYYSQIVNDFQKGDIAEGYSVSREKKESFPLTVTSAQKNPTAFYLCASSPTEETGANVLTFGAGSRLTVL.